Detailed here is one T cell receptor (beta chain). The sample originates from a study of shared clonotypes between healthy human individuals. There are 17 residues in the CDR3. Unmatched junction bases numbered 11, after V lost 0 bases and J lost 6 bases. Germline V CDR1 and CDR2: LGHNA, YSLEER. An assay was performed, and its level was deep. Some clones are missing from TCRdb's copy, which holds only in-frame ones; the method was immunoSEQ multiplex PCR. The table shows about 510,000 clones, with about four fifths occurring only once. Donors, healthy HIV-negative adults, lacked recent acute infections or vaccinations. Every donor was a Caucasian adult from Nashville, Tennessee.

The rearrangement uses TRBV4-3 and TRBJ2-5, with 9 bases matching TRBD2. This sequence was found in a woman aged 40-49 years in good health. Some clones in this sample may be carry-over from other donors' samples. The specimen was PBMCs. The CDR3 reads CASSQDRGSGSGKTQYF. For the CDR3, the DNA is TGCGCCAGCAGCCAAGATAGGGGTAGCGGGAGCGGGAAGACCCAGTACTTC.